What follows are 10 T cell receptor beta chains derived from one specimen sequenced in a study of T cell changes during pregnancy in multiple sclerosis. Some clones are missing from TCRdb's copy, which holds only in-frame ones; the method was immunoSEQ multiplex PCR. The sample shows roughly 110,000 clones, 90% to 95% of them seen only once. Sample: peripheral blood, taken in the third trimester of pregnancy. These receptors all come from a female donor with multiple sclerosis, enrolled in a pregnancy study.

This chain links TRBV4-1 with TRBJ1-2; TRBD1 is a possible D gene (6 bases). Trimming left V 4 bases short and J 8 bases short, with 20 bases between. Germline V gene sequence: CDR1 MGHRA, CDR2 YSYEKL. The CDR3 sequence is 15 residues long. The CDR3 protein is CASSLPGHEVQGYTF. DNA for the CDR3: TGCGCCAGCAGCCTACCGGGACATGAGGTTCAGGGCTACACCTTC.

The genes are TRBV13 and TRBJ2-1; the D gene is possibly TRBD1 (6 bases). Germline V gives CDR1 PRHDT, CDR2 FYEKMQ (reference sequence). This CDR3 region has 13 residues. V lost 2 bases and J lost 6, with 8 bases in between. This CDR3 reads CASSLLGANEQFF. DNA for the CDR3: TGTGCCAGCAGCTTACTGGGGGCCAATGAGCAGTTCTTC. Supplemented by reference TRBV13 and TRBJ2-1, the full variable domain reads AAGVIQSPRHLIKEKRETATLKCYPIPRHDTVYWYQQGPGQDPQFLISFYEKMQSDKGSIPDRFSAQQFSDYHSELNMSSLELGDSALYFCASSLLGANEQFFGPGTRLTVL.

V gene TRBV18 combines with J gene TRBJ2-1; 8 nucleotides line up with TRBD1. This CDR3 is 12 amino acids long. The trim removed 4 bases at V and 15 bases at J, leaving 8 bases unmatched. Germline V CDR1 and CDR2: KGHSH, LQKENI. This CDR3 is CASSRDRGRGFF. The CDR3 DNA sequence: TGTGCCAGCTCACGCGACAGGGGACGGGGGTTCTTC.

The chain recombines TRBV7-2 with TRBJ2-7; 9 bases fit TRBD2. With V trimmed by 2 bases and J by 4 bases, 6 bases remained unmatched. The CDR3 is 15 residues long. Per germline, CDR1 SGHTA and CDR2 FQGNSA. The CDR3 loop reads CASSLNSGSGYEQYF. The CDR3 nucleotides read TGTGCCAGCAGCTTAAATAGCGGGAGTGGGTACGAGCAGTACTTC.

The chain employs TRBV7-2 and TRBJ2-2; D is perhaps TRBD2 (7 bases). The CDR3 has 18 residues. With 1 base removed from V and 0 bases from J, the gap between germline ends came to 15 bases. CDR1 is SGHTA and CDR2 is FQGNSA in the germline V gene. The CDR3 here is CASSLGSGGRSNTGELFF. CDR3 nucleotide sequence: TGTGCCAGCAGCTTAGGGTCGGGGGGCAGGTCGAACACCGGGGAGCTGTTTTTT.

This sequence joins TRBV7-9 and TRBJ1-1, with 9 bases aligning to TRBD1. Trimming took 4 bases from V and 4 from J; bases not matched to a gene: 7. Germline assignment: CDR1 SEHNR and CDR2 FQNEAQ (reference sequence). This CDR3 contains 15 residues. The CDR3 DNA sequence: TGTGCCAGCAGCTCGACCGGGACAGGGTCCACTGAAGCTTTCTTT. This translates into CASSSTGTGSTEAFF.

The V gene is TRBV9, the J gene TRBJ2-3; D call uncertain. The V end lost 3 bases, the J end lost 2 bases, and 4 bases lay between the germline ends. Germline V CDR1 and CDR2: SGDLS, YYNGEE. The CDR3 runs to 12 residues. The CDR3 DNA follows: TGTGCCAGCAGCGCCAACACAGATACGCAGTATTTT. It is translated as CASSANTDTQYF.

The CDR3 spells CASRFRGPTDTQYF. The CDR3 bases are TGTGCCAGCAGGTTTAGGGGTCCCACAGATACGCAGTATTTT. The rearrangement links TRBV11-2 to TRBJ2-3, with D possibly being TRBD1 (5 bases). The germline V gene has CDR1 SGHAT and CDR2 FQNNGV. Between the trimmed V and J ends, which lost 6 bases and 2 bases, there was a span of 12 bases. The CDR3 extends over 14 amino acids.

This chain links TRBV9 with TRBJ1-1; TRBD1 is a possible D gene (5 bases). Germline V CDR1 and CDR2: SGDLS, YYNGEE. V was cut by 0 bases and J by 11 bases, with 17 bases left in between. The CDR3 covers 14 residues. The CDR3 loop is CASSVDQGPVEAFF. The CDR3 DNA sequence: TGTGCCAGCAGCGTAGATCAGGGCCCCGTGGAGGCTTTCTTT.

This clone came up once. This chain links TRBV2 with TRBJ1-2; maybe TRBD1 (6 bases). Trimming took off 9 bases at V and 0 bases at J, with 8 bases between the two ends. CDR3 length equals 12 residues. Germline CDR1 and CDR2: SNHLY and FYNNEI. CDR3 in amino acids: CARGQPNYGYTF. CDR3 DNA sequence: TGTGCCAGAGGACAGCCTAACTATGGCTACACCTTC.